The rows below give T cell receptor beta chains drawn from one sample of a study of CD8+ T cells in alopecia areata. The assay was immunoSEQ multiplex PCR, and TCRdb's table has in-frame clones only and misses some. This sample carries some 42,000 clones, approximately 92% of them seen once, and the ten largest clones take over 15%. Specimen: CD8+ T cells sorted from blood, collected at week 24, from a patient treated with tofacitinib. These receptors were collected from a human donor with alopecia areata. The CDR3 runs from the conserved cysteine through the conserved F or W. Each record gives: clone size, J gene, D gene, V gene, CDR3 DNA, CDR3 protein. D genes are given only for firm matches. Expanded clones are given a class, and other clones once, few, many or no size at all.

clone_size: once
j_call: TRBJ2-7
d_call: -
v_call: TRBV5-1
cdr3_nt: TGCGCCAGCAGCCCGCGACAGGACCCGTTCTACGAGCAGTACTTC
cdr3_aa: CASSPRQDPFYEQYF

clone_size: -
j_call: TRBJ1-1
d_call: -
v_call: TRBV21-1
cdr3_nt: TGTGCCAGCATGGTCGGCAGGGGGCATGAGAACACTGAAGCTTTCTTT
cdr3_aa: CASMVGRGHENTEAFF

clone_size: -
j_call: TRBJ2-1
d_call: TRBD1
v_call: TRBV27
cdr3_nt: TGTGCCAGCGGATGGGGACAGGGGAGTTCGTACAATGAGCAGTTCTTC
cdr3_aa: CASGWGQGSSYNEQFF

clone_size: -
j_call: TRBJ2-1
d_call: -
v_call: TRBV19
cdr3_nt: TGTGCCAGTAGTGTCGGGGCGGCCGACTCCTACAATGAGCAGTTCTTC
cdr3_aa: CASSVGAADSYNEQFF

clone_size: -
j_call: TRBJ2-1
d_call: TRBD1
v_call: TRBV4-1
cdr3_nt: TGCGCCAGCAGCCAGGGGGACAGATACAATGAGCAGTTCTTC
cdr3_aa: CASSQGDRYNEQFF

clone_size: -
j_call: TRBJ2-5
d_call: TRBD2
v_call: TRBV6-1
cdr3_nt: TGTGCCAGCAGTGAAGTACCCGGACTAGGAGGGGAGACCCAGTACTTC
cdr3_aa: CASSEVPGLGGETQYF

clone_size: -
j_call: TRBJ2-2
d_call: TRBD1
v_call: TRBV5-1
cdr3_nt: TGCGCCAGCAGCTACGGACAGGGGGCTAACGGGGAGCTGTTTTTT
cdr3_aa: CASSYGQGANGELFF

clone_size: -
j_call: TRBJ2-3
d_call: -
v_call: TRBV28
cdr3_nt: TGTGCCAGCAGTTTGGACGCAGATACGCAGTATTTT
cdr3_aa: CASSLDADTQYF

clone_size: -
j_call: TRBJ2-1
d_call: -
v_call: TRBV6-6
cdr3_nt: TGTGCCAGCAGTTACTCAGGACAGAGCTCCTACAATGAGCAGTTCTTC
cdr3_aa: CASSYSGQSSYNEQFF

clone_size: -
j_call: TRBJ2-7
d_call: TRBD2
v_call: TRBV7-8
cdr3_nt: TGTGCCAGCAGCCAGACGGGGGGGCTACGCTACGAGCAGTACTTC
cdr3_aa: CASSQTGGLRYEQYF

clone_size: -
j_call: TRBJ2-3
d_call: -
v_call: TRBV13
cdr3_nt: TGTGCCAGCAGCTCCCTGGTCCAAGATACGCAGTATTTT
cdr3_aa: CASSSLVQDTQYF

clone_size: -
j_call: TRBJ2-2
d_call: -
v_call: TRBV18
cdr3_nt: TGTGCCAGCTCACCAGTAGGGGAAAACACCGGGGAGCTGTTTTTT
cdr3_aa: CASSPVGENTGELFF

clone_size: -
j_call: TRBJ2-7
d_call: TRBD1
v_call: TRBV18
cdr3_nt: TGTGCCAGCTCACCAGGACAGGGGGCCCTCGAGCAGTACTTC
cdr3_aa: CASSPGQGALEQYF

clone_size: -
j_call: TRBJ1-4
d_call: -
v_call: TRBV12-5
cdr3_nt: TGTGCTAGTGGTTTGGACCCCCTGGCCCACGATCCAACTAATGAAAAACTGTTTTTT
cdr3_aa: CASGLDPLAHDPTNEKLFF

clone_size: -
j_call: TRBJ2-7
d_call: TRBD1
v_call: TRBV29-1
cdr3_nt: TGCAGCGTTCAAGACAGGGGAGCATCCTACGAGCAGTACTTC
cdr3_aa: CSVQDRGASYEQYF

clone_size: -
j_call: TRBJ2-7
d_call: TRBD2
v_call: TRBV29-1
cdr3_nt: TGCAGCGTTCAAAAGACTAGCGGGTCCTCCTACGAGCAGTACTTC
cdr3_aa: CSVQKTSGSSYEQYF

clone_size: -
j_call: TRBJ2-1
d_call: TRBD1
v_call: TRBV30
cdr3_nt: TGTGCCTGGAGCCCGGGACAGGGCTCAAATGAGCAGTTCTTC
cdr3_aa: CAWSPGQGSNEQFF

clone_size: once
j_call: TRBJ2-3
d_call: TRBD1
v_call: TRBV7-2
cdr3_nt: TGTGCCAGCAGCTTAAGGGACAGAATTTCAGATACGCAGTATTTT
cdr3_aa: CASSLRDRISDTQYF

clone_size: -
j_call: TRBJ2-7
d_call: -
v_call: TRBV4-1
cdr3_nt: TGCGCCAGCAGCCAAGATATCTCCTACGAGCAGTACTTC
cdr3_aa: CASSQDISYEQYF

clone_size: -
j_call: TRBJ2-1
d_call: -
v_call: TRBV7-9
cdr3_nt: TGTGCCAGCAGCGAGGGGGGCGTCTCCTACAATGAGCAGTTCTTC
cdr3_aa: CASSEGGVSYNEQFF

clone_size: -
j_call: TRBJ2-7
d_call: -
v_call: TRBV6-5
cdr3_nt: TGTGACGGTGGGGTCTACGAGCAGTACTTC
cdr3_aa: CDGGVYEQYF

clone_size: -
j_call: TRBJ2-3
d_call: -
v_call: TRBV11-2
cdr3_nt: TGTGCCAGCAGCCGTCCGGGGTCTAGCACAGATACGCAGTATTTT
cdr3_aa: CASSRPGSSTDTQYF

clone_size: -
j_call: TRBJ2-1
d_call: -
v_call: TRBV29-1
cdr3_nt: TGCAGCCCCCTCGTCGGGGGCGAGCAGTTCTTC
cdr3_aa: CSPLVGGEQFF

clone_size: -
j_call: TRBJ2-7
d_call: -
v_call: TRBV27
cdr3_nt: TGTGCCAGCAGACCACAGGGTATCTACGAGCAGTACTTC
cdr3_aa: CASRPQGIYEQYF

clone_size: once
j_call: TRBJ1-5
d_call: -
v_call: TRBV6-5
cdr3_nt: TGTGCCAGCAGCCTCAGGTATAGCAATCAGCCCCAGCATTTT
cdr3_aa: CASSLRYSNQPQHF

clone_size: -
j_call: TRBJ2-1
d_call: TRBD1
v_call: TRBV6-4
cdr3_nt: TGTGCCAGCAGTGACGCCCCACAGGGGGAGCAGTTCTTC
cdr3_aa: CASSDAPQGEQFF

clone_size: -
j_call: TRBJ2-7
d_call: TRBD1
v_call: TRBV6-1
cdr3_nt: TGTGCCAGCAGCGCTACATGGACAGGGGGACACGAGCAGTACTTC
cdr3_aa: CASSATWTGGHEQYF

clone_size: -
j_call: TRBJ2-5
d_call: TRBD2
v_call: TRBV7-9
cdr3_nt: TGTGCCAGCAGCTTTCTAGCGGGGAATCAGGAGACCCAGTACTTC
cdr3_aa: CASSFLAGNQETQYF

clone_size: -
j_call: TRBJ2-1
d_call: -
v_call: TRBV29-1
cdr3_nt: TGCAGCGTTGAAGATCTGGCCGAAATAACAGGGGAGGACTACAATGAGCAGTTCTTC
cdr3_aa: CSVEDLAEITGEDYNEQFF

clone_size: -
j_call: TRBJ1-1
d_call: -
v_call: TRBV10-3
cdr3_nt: TGTGCCATCAGTGAGATTAGGGCGATGAACACTGAAGCTTTCTTT
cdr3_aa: CAISEIRAMNTEAFF

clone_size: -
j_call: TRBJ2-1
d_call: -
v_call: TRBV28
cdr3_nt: TGTGCCAGCAGTTTATGGGGGACGAGTGAGCAGTTCTTC
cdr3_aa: CASSLWGTSEQFF

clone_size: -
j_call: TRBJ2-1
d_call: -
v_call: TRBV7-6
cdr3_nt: TGTGCCAGCAGCCCCATTGGCAGTTACTCCTACAATGAGCAGTTCTTC
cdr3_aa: CASSPIGSYSYNEQFF

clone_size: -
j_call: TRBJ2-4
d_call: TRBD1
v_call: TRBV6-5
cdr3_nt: TGTGCCAGCACAGGGGGCAAAAACATTCAGTACTTC
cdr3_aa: CASTGGKNIQYF

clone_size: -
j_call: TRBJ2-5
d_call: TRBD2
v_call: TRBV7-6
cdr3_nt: TGTGCCAGCAGCTTCCGACTAGCGGGGGGATTAGAGACCCAGTACTTC
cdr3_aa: CASSFRLAGGLETQYF

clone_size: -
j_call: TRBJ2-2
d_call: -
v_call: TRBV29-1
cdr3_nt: TGCAGCGGGACGGCCCGCGGGGAGCTGTTTTTT
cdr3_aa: CSGTARGELFF

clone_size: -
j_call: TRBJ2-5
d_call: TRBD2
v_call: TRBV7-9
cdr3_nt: TGTGCCAGCAGGCGACTAGCGGGGGGACCGTACCAAGAGACCCAGTACTTC
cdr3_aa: CASRRLAGGPYQETQYF

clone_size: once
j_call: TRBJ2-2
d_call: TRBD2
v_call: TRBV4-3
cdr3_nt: TGCGCCAGCAGCCAAGATCCCTCACTAGCGGTCGCCGGGGAGCTGTTTTTT
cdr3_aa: CASSQDPSLAVAGELFF

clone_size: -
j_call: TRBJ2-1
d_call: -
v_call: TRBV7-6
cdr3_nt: TGTGCCAGCAGCTTAGGGCACCGTTACAATGAGCAGTTCTTC
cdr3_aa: CASSLGHRYNEQFF

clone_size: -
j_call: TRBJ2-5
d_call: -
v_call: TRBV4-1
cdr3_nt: TGCGCCAGCAGCCAAGACGAGGGACCCAAGGAGACCCAGTACTTC
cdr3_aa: CASSQDEGPKETQYF

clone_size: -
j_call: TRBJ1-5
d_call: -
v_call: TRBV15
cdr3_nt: TGTGCCACCAGCAGCCTGAGAGGTCAGCCCCAGCATTTT
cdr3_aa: CATSSLRGQPQHF

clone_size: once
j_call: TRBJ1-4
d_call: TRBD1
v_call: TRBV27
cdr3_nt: TGTGCCAGCAGGGACAGGGGAGGATTTGAAAAACTGTTTTTT
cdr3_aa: CASRDRGGFEKLFF

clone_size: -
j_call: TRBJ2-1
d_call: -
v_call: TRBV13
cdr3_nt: TGTGCCAGCGCCCTCGGGCTGGGATACAATGAGCAGTTCTTC
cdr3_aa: CASALGLGYNEQFF

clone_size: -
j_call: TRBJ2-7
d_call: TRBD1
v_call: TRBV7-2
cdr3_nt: TGTGCCAGCAGCTTAGTAGGACAGGGGTACGAGCAGTACTTC
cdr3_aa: CASSLVGQGYEQYF

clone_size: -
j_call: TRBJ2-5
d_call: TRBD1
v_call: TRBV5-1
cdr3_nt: TGCGCCAGCATCCCGGACTACCTCGGACAGGGTGGGCGAGAGACCCAGTACTTC
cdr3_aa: CASIPDYLGQGGRETQYF

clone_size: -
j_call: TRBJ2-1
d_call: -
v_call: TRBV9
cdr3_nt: TGTGCCAGCAGCGTAGGTGGGGGGGCCACAAATGAGCAGTTCTTC
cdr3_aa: CASSVGGGATNEQFF

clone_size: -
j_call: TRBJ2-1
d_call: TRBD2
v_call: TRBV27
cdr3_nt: TGTGCCAGCAGTCTACACCCTAGCGGGGGACATAATGAGCAGTTCTTC
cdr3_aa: CASSLHPSGGHNEQFF

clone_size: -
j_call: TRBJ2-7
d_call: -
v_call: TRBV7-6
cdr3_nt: TGTGCCAGCAGCTTAGGTCCATCGGGATCCTACGAGCAGTACTTC
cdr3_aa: CASSLGPSGSYEQYF

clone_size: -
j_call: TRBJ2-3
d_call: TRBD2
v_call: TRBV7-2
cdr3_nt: TGTGCCAGCAGCCCGTGGACTAGCGGGGGGGGAACAGATACGCAGTATTTT
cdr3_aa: CASSPWTSGGGTDTQYF

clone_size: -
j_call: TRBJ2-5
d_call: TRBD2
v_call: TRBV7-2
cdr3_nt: TGTGCCAGCAGCTCGAGCGGGGGACTCCAAGAGACCCAGTACTTC
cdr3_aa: CASSSSGGLQETQYF

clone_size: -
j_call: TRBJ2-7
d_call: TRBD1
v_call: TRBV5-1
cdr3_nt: TGCGCCAGCAACTGGGGTCGCGGACAGGGTACCCACGAGCAGTACTTC
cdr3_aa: CASNWGRGQGTHEQYF

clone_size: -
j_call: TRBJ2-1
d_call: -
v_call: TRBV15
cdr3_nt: TGTGCCACCAGCCCGCTCTTAGCGGTCTCCTACAATGAGCAGTTCTTC
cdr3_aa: CATSPLLAVSYNEQFF

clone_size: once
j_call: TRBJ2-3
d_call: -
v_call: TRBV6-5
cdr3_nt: TGTGCCAGCAGTTACGGACCGGGGGCTGGCACAGATACGCAGTATTTT
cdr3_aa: CASSYGPGAGTDTQYF